One T cell receptor beta chain is described in this entry. This entry comes from a study of blood T cells in healthy people across ages. Using a J-beta primer mix together with a sample-barcoded 5' primer, a second PCR was run for roughly 6 to 12 cycles. There were at least 2.5 million CDR3-containing paired-end reads obtained from each sample. TCRdb ran MiXCR on the 5' RACE reads and lists one entry per CDR3 protein. The data show about 780,000 distinct CDR3 sequences, with around half seen just once and 15% to 20% held by the top ten. The sequence derives from a man older than 75 in good health. Material: blood.

The CDR3 region is CASSLMREGQETQYF. The CDR3 bases are TGTGCCAGCAGCTTGATGCGGGAGGGCCAGGAGACCCAGTACTTC. V gene TRBV7-9 combines with J gene TRBJ2-5; 9 positions agree with TRBD2. Per germline, CDR1 SEHNR and CDR2 FQNEAQ (reference sequence). With V trimmed by 3 bases and J by 5 bases, 7 bases remained unmatched. This CDR3 is built from 15 residues. Together with reference TRBV7-9 and TRBJ2-5, the CDR3 gives the full variable domain: DTGVSQNPRHKITKRGQNVTFRCDPISEHNRLYWYRQTLGQGPEFLTYFQNEAQLEKSRLLSDRFSAERPKGSFSTLEIQRTEQGDSAMYLCASSLMREGQETQYFGPGTRLLVL.